Listed below are T cell receptor beta chains from one sample, sequenced in a study of blood T cell repertoires in COVID-19. Profiling relied on immunoSEQ multiplex PCR, and the TCRdb table lists in-frame clones only, not all of them. Among 400,000 to 450,000 clones, less than 95% were seen once, and the ten largest hold roughly 0.66%. The sample comprised PBMCs or T cells enriched from blood (not recorded which). The receptors were sampled from a man aged 18 to 29 who had recovered from COVID-19. Each CDR3 is given with its conserved first and last residue. A D gene is named only where the DNA matches it firmly. Size is omitted from some rows. Given values are once, few, many or a class for expanded clones.

J gene,clone size,D gene,V gene,CDR3 DNA,CDR3 protein
TRBJ1-1,NA,NA,TRBV6-5,TGTGCCAGCAGGACAGGTCCGATGAACACTGAAGCTTTCTTT,CASRTGPMNTEAFF
TRBJ1-1,NA,NA,TRBV11-2,TGTGCCAGCAGCTTAGATCTGGGTAGGAGCACTGAAGCTTTCTTT,CASSLDLGRSTEAFF
TRBJ2-2,NA,NA,TRBV7-8,TGTGCCAGCAGCACCATGGCCGGGACCGGGGAGCTGTTTTTT,CASSTMAGTGELFF
TRBJ2-1,NA,TRBD1,TRBV7-9,TGTGCCAGCAGCCCCCGGGACAGAAGGAACAATGAGCAGTTCTTC,CASSPRDRRNNEQFF
TRBJ1-1,once,NA,TRBV10-3,TGTGCCATCAGTGAGTCTCGAACAGACCTGAACACTGAAGCTTTCTTT,CAISESRTDLNTEAFF
TRBJ1-1,NA,NA,TRBV11-3,TGTGCCAGCAGCCGTAGTGGCACAGCCATTAACACTGAAGCTTTCTTT,CASSRSGTAINTEAFF
TRBJ1-6,once,TRBD1,TRBV5-1,TGCGCCAGCAGCCCAGGGGGGCAGGGGGTGCATTCACCCCTCCACTTT,CASSPGGQGVHSPLHF
TRBJ2-1,NA,NA,TRBV11-2,TGTGCCAGCAGCTATTTGGTTAGCGGCTCGACGTACAATGAGCAGTTCTTC,CASSYLVSGSTYNEQFF
TRBJ1-2,NA,NA,TRBV2,TGTGCCAGCAGTGCGGAGGGGAACTATGGCTACACCTTC,CASSAEGNYGYTF
TRBJ2-7,once,TRBD1,TRBV18,TGTGCCAGCTCGGGGGGACAGGGGGCATCCTACGAGCAGTACTTC,CASSGGQGASYEQYF
TRBJ1-3,NA,TRBD1,TRBV28,TGTGCCAGCAGCCCAAGGACAGGGAGAGTTGGAAACACCATATATTTT,CASSPRTGRVGNTIYF
TRBJ2-7,NA,TRBD2,TRBV15,TGTGCCACCAGCAGAGACATTCCGCGGGAGGCCTACGAGCAGTACTTC,CATSRDIPREAYEQYF
TRBJ2-1,NA,TRBD1,TRBV27,TGTGCCAGCAGCCCGGACAGGGGCAAAAGGGATGAGCAGTTCTTC,CASSPDRGKRDEQFF
TRBJ1-2,NA,NA,TRBV11-1,TGTGCCAGCAGCCTGACAGATACCCCCGAGTATGGCTACACCTTC,CASSLTDTPEYGYTF
TRBJ2-5,NA,NA,TRBV2,TGTGCCAGCGCGCGGCAGGGACAAGAGACCCAGTACTTC,CASARQGQETQYF
TRBJ1-5,NA,NA,TRBV4-1,TGCGCCAGCAGCCAAGATCCACAGGGAAATCAGCCCCAGCATTTT,CASSQDPQGNQPQHF
TRBJ1-6,NA,TRBD1,TRBV2,TGTGCCAGCAGCGTCGAGGGGGCTAATTCACCCCTCCACTTT,CASSVEGANSPLHF
TRBJ1-5,NA,TRBD1,TRBV5-5,TGTGCCAGCAGCTTGGGGGACAGGGCTCAGCCCCAGCATTTT,CASSLGDRAQPQHF
TRBJ1-1,NA,NA,TRBV2,TGTGCCAGCAGTGAGAGTTTGGGGCCGGTGAACACTGAAGCTTTCTTT,CASSESLGPVNTEAFF
TRBJ2-5,NA,TRBD1,TRBV3-1/TRBV3-2,TGTGCCAGCAGCCATGTAGGGGGCGCGGAGACCCAGTACTTC,CASSHVGGAETQYF
TRBJ2-7,NA,NA,TRBV28,TGTGCCAGCAGTTTGCGGTCTACCTACGAGCAGTACTTC,CASSLRSTYEQYF
TRBJ2-6,NA,TRBD1,TRBV12-5,TGTGCTAGTGGTCTCAGTGACAGGGGAATTATTGCTGGGGCCAACGTCCTGACTTTC,CASGLSDRGIIAGANVLTF
TRBJ1-4,NA,TRBD1,TRBV28,TGTGCCAGCAGCCGGACAGGGGGGCGAAGGTCTAATGAAAAACTGTTTTTT,CASSRTGGRRSNEKLFF